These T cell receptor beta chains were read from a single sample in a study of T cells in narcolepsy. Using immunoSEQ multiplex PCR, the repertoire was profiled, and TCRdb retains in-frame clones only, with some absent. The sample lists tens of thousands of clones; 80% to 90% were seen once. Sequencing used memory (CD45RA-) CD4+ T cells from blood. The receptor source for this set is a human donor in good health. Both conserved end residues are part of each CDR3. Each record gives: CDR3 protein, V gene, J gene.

CDR3: CASSQGGGEADTQYF; V: TRBV4-2; J: TRBJ2-3
CDR3: CASSQVLPTSGGNTGELFF; V: TRBV4-2; J: TRBJ2-2
CDR3: CASSLDRGRIRSGANVLTF; V: TRBV7-9; J: TRBJ2-6
CDR3: CASSLGQGLVRLPYEQYF; V: TRBV7-9; J: TRBJ2-7
CDR3: CASKVGRPANYGYTF; V: TRBV10-1; J: TRBJ1-2
CDR3: CASSPQRQGSEQYF; V: TRBV6-5; J: TRBJ2-7
CDR3: CASSLFGRNEKLFF; V: TRBV27; J: TRBJ1-4
CDR3: CASRYQPQGSGNTIYF; V: TRBV5-1; J: TRBJ1-3
CDR3: CASSEALITAILGGSPLHF; V: TRBV6-1; J: TRBJ1-6
CDR3: CASSSSGASSYNSPLHF; V: TRBV27; J: TRBJ1-6
CDR3: CASSLSRQETQYF; V: TRBV18; J: TRBJ2-5
CDR3: CASSGQGFDTEAFF; V: TRBV7-6; J: TRBJ1-1
CDR3: CASSLRDRGTNTEAFF; V: TRBV11-2; J: TRBJ1-1
CDR3: CAWDRGNGNTIYF; V: TRBV30; J: TRBJ1-3
CDR3: CASSSVGQGSSPLHF; V: TRBV5-8; J: TRBJ1-6
CDR3: CASNRGRITEAFF; V: TRBV19; J: TRBJ1-1
CDR3: CASSIRNEQFF; V: TRBV28; J: TRBJ2-1
CDR3: CASSLQFTGELFF; V: TRBV13; J: TRBJ2-2
CDR3: CASSSERGGAKNIQYF; V: TRBV27; J: TRBJ2-4
CDR3: CASKEQGLSGGGYTF; V: TRBV19; J: TRBJ1-2
CDR3: CASSLGTDAGYEQYF; V: TRBV7-7; J: TRBJ2-7
CDR3: CASSPPGEYTEAFF; V: TRBV28; J: TRBJ1-1
CDR3: CASSEARTGGNGYTF; V: TRBV6-1; J: TRBJ1-2
CDR3: CASSSPRFRDREKLFF; V: TRBV28; J: TRBJ1-4
CDR3: CATSRGLHEQFF; V: TRBV15; J: TRBJ2-1
CDR3: CASSLGSGAGEQYF; V: TRBV7-6; J: TRBJ2-7
CDR3: CASSRDGGNNYGYTF; V: TRBV5-4; J: TRBJ1-2